This T cell receptor beta chain was identified during a study of blood T cell repertoires in COVID-19. Study at large: Acute and convalescent COVID-19 specimens originated in the United States, Italy and Spain. Nucleic acid was either cDNA or gDNA, and it came from T cells, B-cell-depleted T cells, or PBMCs.

This CDR3 spans 13 amino acids. The germline gives CDR1 LNHDA, CDR2 SQIVND (reference sequence). Unmatched junction bases numbered 5, after V lost 4 bases and J lost 6 bases. As processed by the authors: Researchers report that nucleated cell counts were estimated from reference gene primer amplification. The repertoire was sequenced with immunoSEQ multiplex PCR; TCRdb's copy has only in-frame clones and lacks some. V and J calls and clone size are as listed in that table; D and trimming were resolved from the DNA. This table holds 65,000 to 75,000 clones, nearly 90% found once. Input material: peripheral blood. This rearrangement joins TRBV19 to TRBJ1-2; TRBD1 matches at 7 bases. The sequence derives from a woman aged 45-59 years with active COVID-19. The CDR3 region has the DNA TGTGCCAGTAGTAACCGACAGGGCGATGGCTACACCTTC. This gives the protein CASSNRQGDGYTF.